The 17 T cell receptor beta chains below come from one sample, sequenced in a study of post-analysis software for immune sequencing data (dated by TCRdb to between 2015 and 2017). These receptors lack a known antigen. The method behind the library was PCR. Instrument on record: Illumina HiSeq 2500. To reduce PCR and sequencing biases, unique molecular identifiers were built into the TCR beta cDNA libraries. TCRdb itself trimmed the public reads at Q25 with fastp, ran MiXCR and retained productive beta chains. Rows are unified per CDR3 protein, each entry keeping the most common DNA and genes. In all, the sample holds some 800,000 distinct CDR3 sequences, and just over 45% of those were seen once. The ten largest clonotypes hold roughly 5% of the sample. Summary of the overall study and its limitations: Patients showed significantly higher frequencies than controls for about 5 TRBV segments, among them TRBV5-6, TRBV5-1 and TRBV20-1.

Input material: blood. Every receptor here comes from a girl under 18 with multiple sclerosis.

This clonotype was counted a few times. The chain joins TRBV12-3 or TRBV12-4 to TRBJ2-1, with D tentatively TRBD2 (6 bases). The V gene lost 3 bases and the J gene lost 12 bases, with 12 bases spanning the gap. The length of the CDR3 is 12 residues. As DNA, the CDR3 is TGTGCCAGCAGTTTCGCGGGACTCCCGCAGTTCTTC. Translating it yields CASSFAGLPQFF.

V usage is TRBV2 and J usage is TRBJ1-4; TRBD1 matches at 10 bases. V shed 6 bases, J shed 11 bases, and the junction held 12 bases outside the gene matches. The CDR3 runs 15 residues. The germline gives CDR1 SNHLY, CDR2 FYNNEI. The CDR3 is CASRTGLGTGDKLFF. The CDR3 DNA follows: TGTGCCAGCAGGACAGGCTTAGGGACAGGGGATAAACTGTTTTTT.

This rearrangement joins TRBV27 to TRBJ2-7; 7 bases align to TRBD2. The J call is doubtful: the DNA matches TRBJ2-5 better. This CDR3 region has 15 residues. The germline V gene has CDR1 MNHEY and CDR2 SMNVEV (reference sequence). The CDR3 loop reads CASSWKRGSQETQYF. The CDR3 bases are TGTGCCAGCAGTTGGAAGCGGGGTTCCCAAGAGACCCAGTACTTC.

The CDR3 region is CASSLWKSSTDTQYF. In nucleotides, the CDR3 is TGTGCCAGCAGCTTATGGAAAAGTTCCACAGATACGCAGTATTTT. The rearrangement uses TRBV7-2 and TRBJ2-3; D is ambiguous. Per germline, CDR1 SGHTA and CDR2 FQGNSA. This CDR3 comprises 15 residues. Trimming removed 2 bases at V and 2 bases at J, with 11 bases between.

This clonotype has just a few counts. The J gene is TRBJ2-7, the V gene TRBV7-2, with D perhaps matching TRBD1 or TRBD2 (5 bases each). The ends were cut back, 4 bases at V and 0 bases at J, with 13 bases in the middle. CDR3 length: 15 amino acids. CDR1 and CDR2 (germline): SGHTA, FQGNSA. DNA of the CDR3: TGTGCCAGCAGCTCGGGACCGACGAGCTCCTACGAGCAGTACTTC. The encoded protein is CASSSGPTSSYEQYF.

A few counts support this clonotype. V and J are TRBV29-1 and TRBJ2-7; D perhaps matches TRBD2 (6 bases). V lost 0 bases, J lost 4 bases, and 19 bases lay in between. Germline V lookup: CDR1 SQVTM, CDR2 ANQGSEA. This CDR3 has 16 residues. The CDR3 nucleotides read TGCAGCGTTGAAGACAGGGACTCCACGAATATATACGAGCAGTACTTC. Its translation: CSVEDRDSTNIYEQYF.

This chain connects TRBV4-3 to TRBJ2-1; 7 nucleotides align to TRBD2. The CDR3 runs 15 residues. Germline V gene sequence: CDR1 LGHNA, CDR2 YSLEER. The V segment lost 4 bases and the J segment 3 bases; nucleotides outside the gene matches: 6. CDR3 nucleotides: TGCGCCAGCAGCCGATCGCGCGGGAGCTACAATGAGCAGTTCTTC. Its protein is CASSRSRGSYNEQFF.

This clonotype came up a few times. The rearrangement joins TRBV10-3 to TRBJ2-1; D is possibly TRBD1 (6 bases). CDR1 and CDR2 (germline): ENHRY, SYGVKD. The CDR3 sequence is 18 residues long. Trimming stripped 10 bases from V and 1 base from J, with 26 bases between. The CDR3 DNA reads TGTGCCACGACACTAGATGAATTAACAGGGATTTCCTACAATGAGCAGTTCTTC. Translation gives CATTLDELTGISYNEQFF.

This chain uses TRBV6-1 with TRBJ1-2; D gene uncertain. Trimming removed 4 bases at V and 4 bases at J, with 13 bases between. The CDR3 is 14 amino acids. Germline loops: CDR1 MNHNS, CDR2 SASEGT. The CDR3 reads CASSGPTATYGYTF. Written as DNA, the CDR3 is TGTGCCAGCAGTGGGCCGACGGCAACCTATGGCTACACCTTC.

In its sample, this clonotype was seen a few times. The rearrangement uses TRBV11-2 and TRBJ2-7; perhaps TRBD2 as D (5 bases). Trimming stripped 1 base from V and 3 bases from J, with 10 bases between. The CDR3 consists of 14 residues. Germline V gives CDR1 SGHAT, CDR2 FQNNGV. This chain's CDR3 is CASSLGGSHYEQYF. The CDR3 nucleotides read TGTGCCAGCAGCTTAGGAGGGTCTCACTACGAGCAGTACTTC.

V usage is TRBV20-1 and J usage is TRBJ2-7; the match to TRBD2 covers 7 bases. CDR3 size: 11 residues. V lost 0 bases and J lost 9; bases outside the gene matches: 2. Looked up from germline, CDR1 is DFQATT and CDR2 is SNEGSKA (reference sequence). CDR3 bases: TGCAGTGCTAGAGATCCGGGAGGGCAGTACTTC. As protein: CSARDPGGQYF.

V and J are TRBV25-1 and TRBJ1-2; D is unresolved. Germline CDR1 is MGHDK and CDR2 is SYGVNS. Trimming left V 7 bases short and J 8 bases short, with 8 bases between. The CDR3 runs 10 residues. CDR3 region: CASNLLGYTF. The CDR3 nucleotides are TGTGCCAGCAACCTCCTCGGCTACACCTTC.

In this sample, this clonotype turned up many times. The chain couples TRBV13 to TRBJ2-2, with 8 positions matching TRBD2. CDR3 length: 14 residues. Per germline, CDR1 PRHDT and CDR2 FYEKMQ (reference sequence). V shed 5 bases, J shed 6 bases, and the junction held 5 bases outside the gene matches. CDR3 residues: CASSIGTSPGELFF. The CDR3 DNA sequence: TGTGCCAGCAGCATCGGGACTAGTCCCGGGGAGCTGTTTTTT. The complete variable domain, with remaining parts taken from reference TRBV13 and TRBJ2-2, reads AAGVIQSPRHLIKEKRETATLKCYPIPRHDTVYWYQQGPGQDPQFLISFYEKMQSDKGSIPDRFSAQQFSDYHSELNMSSLELGDSALYFCASSIGTSPGELFFGEGSRLTVL.

The chain joins TRBV10-3 to TRBJ1-1; D is perhaps TRBD1 (6 bases). The CDR3 is 15 amino acids. In germline, CDR1 is ENHRY, CDR2 SYGVKD. Trimming removed 0 bases from V and 1 base from J, with 9 bases in between. In nucleotides, the CDR3 is TGTGCCATCAGTGAGTCTGGGACACCGAACACTGAAGCTTTCTTT. It encodes CAISESGTPNTEAFF.

The CDR3 DNA reads as TGCAGTGCTAGAGGGGATCTAGCGGAAGGGCTCCCGGACACAGATACGCAGTATTTT. It codes for CSARGDLAEGLPDTDTQYF. The chain links TRBV20-1 to TRBJ2-3, with 7 nucleotides matching TRBD2. Trimming cost V 1 base and J 2 bases; bases outside gene matches: 18. Germline CDR1 and CDR2: DFQATT and SNEGSKA (reference sequence). This CDR3 comprises 19 residues.

The V gene is TRBV20-1, the J gene TRBJ1-1, with D possibly TRBD1 on 6 matching bases. Germline CDR1 and CDR2: DFQATT and SNEGSKA (reference sequence). This CDR3 has 14 amino acids. Between the trimmed V and J ends, which lost 6 bases and 1 base, there was a span of 15 bases. The CDR3 sequence is CSAHPGGSNTEAFF. The CDR3 bases are TGCAGTGCCCATCCGGGGGGCTCGAACACTGAAGCTTTCTTT.

This clonotype was counted only a few times. CDR3 in DNA: TGTGCCAGCAGCTGGACAGGGGTCCCCAATGAAAAACTGTTTTTT. Translating gives CASSWTGVPNEKLFF. The gene calls are TRBV7-8 and TRBJ1-4; TRBD1 matches 9 bases. The CDR3 totals 15 residues. Per the germline V gene, CDR1 is SGHVS and CDR2 is FQNEAQ. The J segment lost 5 bases and the V segment lost 4 bases, leaving 5 bases of the junction unmatched.